Given below is one T cell receptor (beta chain) in context. The data were produced by immunoSEQ multiplex PCR, yet TCRdb's version contains in-frame clones alone and is incomplete. The table shows about 51,000 clones, with approximately 90% occurring only once. CDR3 length equals 13 residues. V shed 5 bases and J shed 4 bases, with 12 bases lying between them. Germline-derived CDR1 and CDR2 are SGDLS and YYNGEE. This sample was taken from a study of T cell changes during pregnancy in multiple sclerosis. The sample here was CD8+ T cells from peripheral blood mononuclear cells, taken in the second trimester of pregnancy. The chain recombines TRBV9 with TRBJ1-1; D is undetermined. The receptor was isolated from a female donor with multiple sclerosis, enrolled in a pregnancy study. In nucleotides, the CDR3 is TGTGCCAGCAGTCCCAGTTCGGGCACTGAAGCTTTCTTT. It translates to CASSPSSGTEAFF. Full variable domain (missing parts from reference TRBV9 and TRBJ1-1): DSGVTQTPKHLITATGQRVTLRCSPRSGDLSVYWYQQSLDQGLQFLIQYYNGEERAKGNILERFSAQQFPDLHSELNLSSLELGDSALYFCASSPSSGTEAFFGQGTRLTVV.